The sequence of this TCR beta chain was determined in a study of human T cells and chemical hapten exposure. CDR1 is KGHSH and CDR2 is LQKENI in the germline V gene. This CDR3 contains 17 residues. V dropped 6 bases and J dropped 6; count of bases not matched to a gene: 17. TCRdb re-called the RACE reads with MiXCR, one entry per CDR3 protein. The sample includes 150,000 to 200,000 distinct CDR3 sequences, approximately 26% of them seen just once. Time point denoted: patch test 3, about 24 weeks after DPC sensitization. Treatment denoted: therapeutic diphenylcyclopropenone sensitization with weekly scalp DPC.

The J gene is TRBJ2-7, the V gene TRBV18, with 10 positions matching TRBD2. This clonotype was obtained from a woman between 35 and 50 years old with alopecia areata. Some clones in this sample may be carry-over from other donors' samples. This sample comprised whole blood, obtained in connection with sensitization to the hapten diphenylcyclopropenone (DPC). Here the CDR3 DNA reads TGTGCCAGCTCTCCCGTGATTTCAGCGGGAGGGCCCTCCGAGCAGTACTTC. This sequence encodes CASSPVISAGGPSEQYF.